One and the same sample provided the 20 T cell receptor beta chains below, sequenced in a study of neurological immune-mediated disorders. TCRdb fed the 5' RACE reads into MiXCR, producing one record per CDR3 protein. The data contain about 50,000 distinct CDR3 sequences, about 9.4% of them singletons. Sequencing was done on a sample of PBMCs. Receptors originate from a man between 65 and 85 years old with HTLV-1-associated myelopathy (HAM/TSP).

Judged by abundance, this clonotype is medium-sized. The gene calls are TRBV20-1 and TRBJ2-3, with 10 bases that match TRBD2. The CDR3 consists of 14 residues. CDR1 and CDR2 (germline): DFQATT, SNEGSKA (reference sequence). CDR3 bases: TGCAGGGGGACGAGCGGGAGGGCCAGAGATACGCAGTATTTT. Its protein is CRGTSGRARDTQYF.

This clonotype appeared many times. This chain uses TRBV6-5 with TRBJ2-6; either TRBD1 or TRBD2 may supply D (5 bases each). CDR1 is MNHEY, CDR2 SVGAGI, per germline. V was cut by 7 bases and J by 0 bases, with 13 bases left in between. The CDR3 has 16 amino acids. Here the CDR3 reads CASKSQGDSGANVLTF. The CDR3 coding sequence is TGTGCCAGCAAATCGCAGGGAGACTCTGGGGCCAACGTCCTGACTTTC.

This clonotype was observed many times. The chain links TRBV20-1 to TRBJ2-3; D not resolved. V lost 1 base, J lost 4 bases, and 6 bases lay in between. CDR3 length equals 12 residues. Germline lookup yields CDR1 DFQATT and CDR2 SNEGSKA (reference sequence). This chain's CDR3 is CSARVRADTQYF. The CDR3 DNA reads as TGCAGTGCTAGAGTTCGGGCAGATACGCAGTATTTT.

This clonotype has ten or more counts. V and J are TRBV11-2 and TRBJ2-7, with 7 bases matching TRBD2. This CDR3 has 16 amino acids. CDR1 is SGHAT and CDR2 is FQNNGV in the germline V gene. J lost 4 bases, V lost 5 bases, and 14 bases had no gene match. CDR3 DNA: TGTGCCAGCAGCGCAATACGCGGGAGTGACGGGTACGAGCAGTACTTC. This codes for CASSAIRGSDGYEQYF.

Many counts were recorded for this clonotype. V is TRBV28 and J is TRBJ1-5; 7 positions agree with TRBD1. Trimming cost V 7 bases and J 3 bases; bases outside gene matches: 9. CDR1 and CDR2 (germline): MDHEN, SYDVKM. CDR3 length equals 15 residues. The CDR3 spells CASTSGQRVNQPQHF. The CDR3 coding sequence is TGTGCCAGCACCTCGGGACAGCGAGTCAATCAGCCCCAGCATTTT. The full variable domain, its missing parts supplied by reference TRBV28 and TRBJ1-5, is DVKVTQSSRYLVKRTGEKVFLECVQDMDHENMFWYRQDPGLGLRLIYFSYDVKMKEKGDIPEGYSVSREKKERFSLILESASTNQTSMYLCASTSGQRVNQPQHFGDGTRLSIL.

The chain has TRBV3-2 and TRBJ2-1; TRBD2 is taken as the D call from the table, unchecked against the DNA. TRBV3-2 is shown as a pseudogene. The CDR3 consists of 17 residues. The CDR3 here is CASSQEREAPGHNEQFF. DNA for the CDR3: TGTGCCAGCAGCCAAGAACGGGAGGCTCCCGGACACAATGAGCAGTTCTTC.

There are many counts of this clonotype. This chain joins TRBV7-3 and TRBJ2-1; TRBD2 is a possible D gene (5 bases). Looked up from germline, CDR1 is SGHTA and CDR2 is FQGTGA. CDR3 length equals 12 residues. V was shortened by 2 bases and J by 11 bases, with 10 bases between the two germline ends. The CDR3 protein is CASSLQEGQQFF. The CDR3 region has the DNA TGTGCCAGCAGCTTACAAGAGGGCCAGCAGTTCTTC.

This clonotype occurred many times. The CDR3 DNA reads as TGTGCCACCAGCAGAGTGGGACTAGCGGGGTTCAATGAGCAGTTCTTC. Translation gives CATSRVGLAGFNEQFF. V and J are TRBV15 and TRBJ2-1; 13 bases are shared with TRBD2. Germline CDR1 and CDR2: LNHNV and YYDKDF (reference sequence). V lost 1 base to trimming and J lost 6 bases; unmatched junction nucleotides: 3. The CDR3 is 16 residues long.

This clonotype was counted at least ten times. The rearrangement links TRBV7-9 to TRBJ2-2; tentative D call: TRBD2 (5 bases). CDR1 is SEHNR, CDR2 FQNEAQ, per germline (reference sequence). This CDR3 contains 17 residues. The V end was cut by 5 bases, the J end by 0 bases, with 16 bases between. The CDR3 here is CASSRELGGPNTGELFF. CDR3 DNA sequence: TGTGCCAGCAGCCGGGAATTGGGCGGCCCGAACACCGGGGAGCTGTTTTTT.

This clonotype was counted only a few times. The chain joins TRBV6-2 or TRBV6-3 to TRBJ2-5; no clear D. V gave up 5 bases and J gave up 4 bases, with 5 bases separating them. Germline V gene lookup returns CDR1 MNHEY and CDR2 SVGEGT. The CDR3 length is 11 residues. In DNA, the CDR3 is TGTGCCAGCAGTGTCGCAGAGACCCAGTACTTC. Amino acids: CASSVAETQYF.

This clonotype was seen more than once but under ten times. The V call is TRBV6-1, the J call TRBJ1-5; TRBD1 might be the D (5 bases). Germline V CDR1 and CDR2: MNHNS, SASEGT. The V and J ends lost 7 bases and 9 bases respectively, with 19 bases between them. The CDR3 loop spans 14 amino acids. The CDR3 region is CASTPEIGGGPQHF. In nucleotides, the CDR3 is TGTGCCAGCACCCCAGAAATCGGGGGTGGGCCCCAGCATTTT.

Ten or more counts support this clonotype. This sequence joins TRBV20-1 and TRBJ2-3; the D gene could be TRBD1 or TRBD2 (6 bases each). Trimming stripped 6 bases from V and 0 bases from J, with 13 bases between. There are 14 residues in the CDR3. CDR1 DFQATT and CDR2 SNEGSKA come from the germline V gene (reference sequence). CDR3 residues: CSAKRGASTDTQYF. CDR3 in DNA: TGCAGTGCAAAGAGGGGGGCCAGCACAGATACGCAGTATTTT.

Many counts were recorded for this clonotype. The chain carries TRBV5-1 and TRBJ1-4, with a possible D match to TRBD1 (5 bases). The CDR3 runs to 15 residues. From germline, CDR1 is SGHRS and CDR2 YFSETQ. V dropped 4 bases and J dropped 0 bases, with 10 bases sitting between them. CDR3 bases: TGCGCCAGCAGCCCGACAGTTGCAACTAATGAAAAACTGTTTTTT. Translation gives CASSPTVATNEKLFF.

Note on this clonotype: An end of the junction does not agree with germline; a read error may underlie this. CDR3 amino acids: CATSYPGLFGETLYF. The CDR3 nucleotides are TGTGCCACCAGTTATCCAGGGCTATTCGGTGAGACCCTGTACTTC. V and J are TRBV24-1 and TRBJ2-5, with a tentative D call TRBD1 (5 bases). The CDR3 has 15 amino acids. Germline CDR1 reads KGHDR; CDR2 reads SFDVKD.

This clonotype has ten or more counts. This chain links TRBV5-6 with TRBJ2-2; 9 nucleotides match TRBD1. The CDR3 contains 15 residues. Per the germline V gene, CDR1 is SGHDT and CDR2 is YYEEEE. The V and J ends lost 5 bases and 6 bases, in that order; junction bases with no gene match: 8. In DNA form, the CDR3 reads TGTGCCAGCAGTCCCGGGACAGGGATCTCCGGGGAGCTGTTTTTT. As protein: CASSPGTGISGELFF. Filled out from reference TRBV5-6 and TRBJ2-2, the complete variable domain reads DAGVTQSPTHLIKTRGQQVTLRCSPKSGHDTVSWYQQALGQGPQFIFQYYEEEERQRGNFPDRFSGHQFPNYSSELNVNALLLGDSALYLCASSPGTGISGELFFGEGSRLTVL.

This clonotype was seen ten or more times. V is TRBV29-1 and J is TRBJ2-5, with D tentatively TRBD1 (6 bases). The germline CDR1 and CDR2 sequences are SQVTM and ANQGSEA. The CDR3 runs 12 residues. The germline V and J ends were trimmed by 3 bases and 5 bases, with 10 bases remaining between them. The CDR3 loop is CSVDAQGETQYF. The DNA for the CDR3 is TGCAGCGTTGATGCCCAGGGGGAGACCCAGTACTTC.

This clonotype occurred many times. V and J are TRBV7-9 and TRBJ2-7, with TRBD1 as a possible D gene (5 bases). The CDR3 contains 12 residues. Germline CDR1 and CDR2: SEHNR and FQNEAQ (reference sequence). V lost 3 bases to trimming and J lost 6 bases, with 9 bases between them. In DNA, the CDR3 is TGTGCCAGCAGCTTCGACAGAAGCGAGCAGTACTTC. Its translation is CASSFDRSEQYF.

As regards this clonotype: Germline and junction disagree at one end, which may indicate a read error. The chain joins TRBV7-2 to TRBJ2-3; TRBD2 agrees at 9 bases. CDR3 length equals 16 residues. Germline V lookup: CDR1 SGHTA, CDR2 FQGNSA. The CDR3 sequence: CASSLMSGRSTNTQYF. The DNA of the CDR3 is TGTGCCAGCAGCTTAATGAGCGGGAGGTCCACAAATACGCAGTATTTT.

This clonotype was counted many times. Written as DNA, the CDR3 is TGTGCCAGCAGGCCCTTCCAGGGGTCCCGGGTCAACAATGAGCAGTTCTTC. Residues: CASRPFQGSRVNNEQFF. V and J are TRBV27 and TRBJ2-1, with D perhaps TRBD1 (6 bases). Germline values: CDR1 MNHEY, CDR2 SMNVEV (reference sequence). Trimming shortened V by 6 bases and J by 5 bases, and 23 bases separated the two germline ends. There are 17 residues in the CDR3.

The sample holds many counts of this clonotype. V usage is TRBV10-3 and J usage is TRBJ2-7, with 10 bases that match TRBD2. V was pared by 9 bases and J by 4 bases, with 6 bases of the junction left unmatched. CDR3 length: 13 residues. The germline gives CDR1 ENHRY, CDR2 SYGVKD. CDR3 nucleotides: TGTGCCATTGGGTGGACTAGCGGTTACGAGCAGTACTTC. As protein: CAIGWTSGYEQYF.